This section outlines one TCR beta chain sequence together with its context. Individuals aged about 18 to 100 years were recruited from about two dozen US areas. Donors in Cohort 3 counted as recovered after two negative PCRs, clearance, or symptom resolution. V lost 4 bases and J lost 3; bases outside the gene matches: 15. This CDR3 contains 17 residues. Germline CDR1 SGHDT, CDR2 YYEEEE. Generated by immunoSEQ multiplex PCR, the TCRdb table keeps only in-frame clones and is missing some. The sample lists 300,000 to 400,000 clones, 90% occurring once. The data originate from a study of blood T cell repertoires in COVID-19.

The receptor was derived from a man between 60 and 70 years old who had recovered from COVID-19. The chain joins TRBV5-6 to TRBJ1-2; 7 nucleotides align to TRBD1. Input material: PBMCs or T cells enriched from blood (not recorded which). The CDR3 here is CASSLRTGSPSYYGYTF. The CDR3 region has the DNA TGTGCCAGCAGCCTAAGGACAGGTTCCCCGAGCTACTATGGCTACACCTTC.